The rows below give T cell receptor beta chains drawn from one sample of a study of OX40 agonist ivuxolimab in advanced cancers. The protocol was immunoSEQ multiplex PCR, while the TCRdb copy is restricted to in-frame clones and leaves out a portion. Among more than 65,000 clones, more than 70% were seen once, and the ten largest hold 0.45% to 0.6%. Here the sequenced sample was CD4+ or CD8+ T cells sorted from blood, taken in a trial of the OX40 agonist ivuxolimab. These receptors originate from an adult with an advanced solid tumor such as melanoma, head and neck, liver or kidney cancer. The conserved cysteine and the conserved F or W are not part of the CDR3 here. The order of the fields is CDR3 protein, J gene, V gene.

CDR3: ASRTGSPTGELF
J: TRBJ2-2
V: TRBV11-2

CDR3: ASSVRGGASTDTQY
J: TRBJ2-3
V: TRBV9

CDR3: ASSPFVGERTEKLF
J: TRBJ1-4
V: TRBV18

CDR3: ASSMNVGDSPLH
J: TRBJ1-6
V: TRBV19

CDR3: ASSLSSGQPQH
J: TRBJ1-5
V: TRBV6-5

CDR3: ASSRTGEQF
J: TRBJ2-1
V: TRBV23-1

CDR3: ASSPTATEAF
J: TRBJ1-1
V: TRBV6-1

CDR3: ASSLVNWNEQF
J: TRBJ2-1
V: TRBV7-9

CDR3: ASSLGSNNYGYT
J: TRBJ1-2
V: TRBV5-1

CDR3: ASSPTFGPGNTLH
J: TRBJ1-6
V: TRBV14

CDR3: ASREGAEEKLF
J: TRBJ1-4
V: TRBV2

CDR3: ASSSATSGGYEQY
J: TRBJ2-7
V: TRBV6-5

CDR3: ASSSSGTSGEQETQY
J: TRBJ2-5
V: TRBV7-9

CDR3: ASSIIAETSYNEQF
J: TRBJ2-1
V: TRBV19

CDR3: ASSLGGHKYQETQY
J: TRBJ2-5
V: TRBV11-3

CDR3: ASTGGPGGGFTQY
J: TRBJ2-3
V: TRBV2

CDR3: ASKVTDSSGNTIY
J: TRBJ1-3
V: TRBV6-5

CDR3: ASSQGQGASEAF
J: TRBJ1-1
V: TRBV18

CDR3: ASSLGTVGTNYGYT
J: TRBJ1-2
V: TRBV7-8

CDR3: SVLGGRGSVDTQY
J: TRBJ2-3
V: TRBV29-1